The T cell receptor beta chain under discussion was sequenced for a study of blood T cell repertoires in COVID-19. Study-level information: Collection of acute and convalescent COVID-19 samples took place in the United States, Italy and Spain. Nucleic acid was either cDNA or gDNA, and it came from T cells, B-cell-depleted T cells, or PBMCs.

The CDR3 is 16 amino acids. CDR1 and CDR2 from the germline V gene are MNHEY and SMNVEV (reference sequence). With 3 bases clipped from V and 4 bases from J, the junction kept 8 bases outside the gene matches. Original methodology: Estimation of nucleated cell counts was performed using reference gene primer amplification. This table comes from immunoSEQ multiplex PCR, and its TCRdb copy is limited to in-frame clones, with some not included. V, J and clone size were drawn from that table, and D and trimming were deduced from the DNA. The sample consists of 120,000 to 150,000 clones, roughly 88% of them appearing once.

Sequenced: peripheral blood. The chain combines TRBV27 with TRBJ1-2; 10 nucleotides line up with TRBD1. The sequence came from a man in his 60s with active or convalescent COVID-19. As DNA, the CDR3 is TGTGCCAGCAGTTTGTTACCCGGGACAGGGGTCTATGGCTACACCTTC. Its protein is CASSLLPGTGVYGYTF.